This record concerns one T cell receptor beta chain sequence. Its specificity is unknown. The data were obtained in a study of pediatric ulcerative colitis. Study overall: Ulcerative colitis patients had pancolitis or left-sided colitis, with confirming histology. Notes on the study in general: In rectum, acute severe colitis had expanded clones and less diversity. Repertoires came from total lymphocyte DNA, not specific subsets. Compared with controls, ulcerative colitis showed greater blood-rectum clone sharing.

The data were produced by immunoSEQ multiplex PCR, yet TCRdb's version contains in-frame clones alone and is incomplete. The data contain about 32,000 clones, approximately 78% of them singletons. V was clipped by 9 bases and J by 10 bases, with 22 bases between them. The CDR3 sequence is 15 residues long. Germline CDR1 and CDR2: MNHNY and SVGAGI (reference sequence). The chain joins TRBV6-6 to TRBJ1-6, with unresolved D. This receptor was taken from a boy aged 5-17 years with severe ulcerative colitis. The specimen sequenced was blood. CDR3 loop: CASARKVNQESPLHF. The CDR3 DNA reads TGTGCCAGTGCGAGAAAAGTTAACCAGGAGTCACCCCTCCACTTT.